These 27 T cell receptor beta chains were sequenced from one sample in a study of T cells expressing NK-cell markers. Reprocessing the 5' RACE reads, TCRdb reports a single entry for every CDR3 protein and omits DNA. The sample totals a few hundred thousand distinct CDR3 sequences. The sample taken for sequencing was blood T cells: a sorted CD56 or NKG2C T cell subset, CD4+ or CD8+ T cells, or bulk PBMC T cells (not recorded which). These receptors were obtained from a man younger than 30 in good health.

The chain recombines TRBV10-3 with TRBJ2-1; the D gene TCRdb calls, TRBD2, cannot be checked with no DNA. This CDR3 is 15 amino acids long. Germline CDR1 ENHRY, CDR2 SYGVKD. The CDR3 region is CAISRLAGGEDEQFF.

The gene calls are TRBV7-6 and TRBJ1-3; there is no DNA to check the TCRdb D call of TRBD1. Germline CDR1 is SGHVS and CDR2 is FNYEAQ. The CDR3 totals 14 residues. The CDR3 reads CASSRRTDGNTIYF.

The chain is built from TRBV12-3 or TRBV12-4 and TRBJ1-5; without DNA, the TCRdb call of TRBD1 cannot be checked. This CDR3 spans 12 amino acids. This CDR3 is CASRRDSQPQHF.

J is TRBJ2-5 and V is TRBV7-2. CDR1 is SGHTA, CDR2 FQGNSA, per germline. The CDR3 consists of 13 residues. The CDR3 here is CASSSRYQETQYF.

CDR3 sequence: CASSLDHRGFSYEQYF. This chain links TRBV7-9 with TRBJ2-7; no DNA is available, so the TRBD1 call from TCRdb remains unchecked. Per germline, CDR1 SEHNR and CDR2 FQNEAQ (reference sequence). CDR3 length equals 16 residues.

The CDR3 is CASRRTSGKPEQFF. The rearrangement uses TRBV12-3 or TRBV12-4 and TRBJ2-1; TCRdb proposes TRBD2, but this gene call is untestable without DNA. The CDR3 is 14 residues long.

J is TRBJ2-3 and V is TRBV5-1. The CDR3 has 15 residues. In germline, CDR1 is SGHRS, CDR2 YFSETQ. The CDR3 loop reads CASSSALLSTDTQYF.

This chain connects TRBV12-3 or TRBV12-4 to TRBJ1-5. The CDR3 extends over 17 amino acids. CDR3 sequence reads: CASSLGEGRGRNQPQHF.

The chain combines TRBV7-2 with TRBJ1-5; TCRdb's D gene call, TRBD1, goes unchecked for lack of DNA. CDR3 length: 15 amino acids. CDR1 is SGHTA and CDR2 is FQGNSA in the germline V gene. Here the CDR3 reads CASSLASTGNQPQHF.

The chain couples TRBV21-1 to TRBJ2-2; TCRdb returns TRBD1, unconfirmable since there is no DNA. TRBV21-1 counts as a pseudogene. The CDR3 contains 16 residues. The CDR3 protein is CASSKVTGPNTGELFF.

The rearrangement uses TRBV24-1 and TRBJ2-1; the D call of TRBD1 rests on TCRdb alone, since no DNA is present to check it. CDR1 is KGHDR and CDR2 is SFDVKD in the germline V gene. CDR3 size: 14 residues. CDR3 protein: CATSDPGGYNEQFF.

The CDR3 sequence is CASRSPSRGLNTGELFF. This rearrangement joins TRBV27 to TRBJ2-2; TCRdb lists TRBD1, though no DNA is available to test this call. The CDR3 is made up of 17 amino acids. The germline V gene has CDR1 MNHEY and CDR2 SMNVEV (reference sequence).

The rearrangement uses TRBV24-1 and TRBJ2-1; TCRdb gives TRBD2 as the D gene, but with no DNA this cannot be confirmed. CDR1 is KGHDR, CDR2 SFDVKD, per germline. The length of the CDR3 is 16 residues. CDR3 sequence reads: CATSESPGLGHHEQFF.

V is TRBV18 and J is TRBJ2-7; TCRdb selects TRBD1, and the lack of DNA leaves this call unchecked. Germline assignment: CDR1 KGHSH and CDR2 LQKENI. This CDR3 has 16 amino acids. The CDR3: CASSLTDRGVNNEQYF.

The genes are TRBV29-1 and TRBJ1-1; no DNA is available, so the TRBD1 call from TCRdb remains unchecked. This CDR3 has 12 residues. The germline V gene has CDR1 SQVTM and CDR2 ANQGSEA. CDR3 residues: CSVVPGVAEAFF. Together with reference TRBV29-1 and TRBJ1-1, the CDR3 gives the full variable domain: SAVISQKPSRDICQRGTSLTIQCQVDSQVTMMFWYRQQPGQSLTLIATANQGSEATYESGFVIDKFPISRPNLTFSTLTVSNMSPEDSSIYLCSVVPGVAEAFFGQGTRLTVV.

The chain carries TRBV29-1 and TRBJ1-2; TCRdb picks TRBD1, but there is no DNA to check that call. The CDR3 consists of 13 residues. Looked up from germline, CDR1 is SQVTM and CDR2 is ANQGSEA. The CDR3 spells CSVAQTGLNGYTF.

The chain uses TRBV20-1 and TRBJ2-1. In germline, CDR1 is DFQATT, CDR2 SNEGSKA (reference sequence). The CDR3 spans 15 residues. CDR3 in amino acids: CSALPLSVAYNEQFF.

The chain has TRBV7-2 and TRBJ2-3; TCRdb picks TRBD2, but there is no DNA to check that call. The CDR3 is 15 residues long. Germline CDR1 reads SGHTA; CDR2 reads FQGNSA. Here the CDR3 reads CASSLVAGGTDTQYF.

The rearrangement uses TRBV9 and TRBJ2-1; TCRdb indicates TRBD1, and absent DNA this call remains unverified. Germline V lookup: CDR1 SGDLS, CDR2 YYNGEE. CDR3 length equals 13 residues. CDR3 amino acids: CASSTHRVNEQFF.

The chain joins TRBV12-3 or TRBV12-4 to TRBJ2-5; TCRdb designates TRBD1, a call that cannot be tested without DNA. This CDR3 is built from 15 residues. The CDR3: CASTLTGSIRETQYF.

This rearrangement joins TRBV12-3 or TRBV12-4 to TRBJ1-5; TCRdb returns TRBD1, unconfirmable since there is no DNA. The CDR3 loop spans 13 amino acids. The chain's CDR3 is CASSSQAGQPQHF.

The chain uses TRBV20-1 and TRBJ2-7; with no DNA, the TCRdb D assignment of TRBD2 cannot be verified. This CDR3 is 13 amino acids long. Germline V gene lookup returns CDR1 DFQATT and CDR2 SNEGSKA (reference sequence). The CDR3 sequence: CSAISGRANEQYF.

The gene calls are TRBV29-1 and TRBJ2-1. Germline lookup yields CDR1 SQVTM and CDR2 ANQGSEA. CDR3 length: 15 residues. CDR3 protein: CSVVQALGSPNEQFF.

The chain couples TRBV6-2 or TRBV6-3 to TRBJ2-5; TCRdb's D call, TRBD2, is unchecked because there is no DNA. Per the germline V gene, CDR1 is MNHEY and CDR2 is SVGEGT. The CDR3 contains 18 residues. The CDR3: CASSYLWTSGKLQETQYF.

This chain connects TRBV20-1 to TRBJ2-4; TCRdb outputs TRBD1, but without DNA this stays unchecked. This CDR3 is 12 amino acids long. Per the germline V gene, CDR1 is DFQATT and CDR2 is SNEGSKA (reference sequence). The chain's CDR3 is CSASQGSDIQYF.

The chain links TRBV20-1 to TRBJ1-2. Germline-derived CDR1 and CDR2 are DFQATT and SNEGSKA (reference sequence). This CDR3 contains 12 residues. The CDR3 is CSASTGPYGYTF.

The chain recombines TRBV20-1 with TRBJ2-2; TCRdb returns TRBD2, unconfirmable since there is no DNA. Per the germline V gene, CDR1 is DFQATT and CDR2 is SNEGSKA (reference sequence). The CDR3 is 13 amino acids. The CDR3 is CSATTSFPGELFF.